Ten or more counts support the clone carrying this TCR beta chain. The entry originates in a study of Graves' ophthalmopathy and Graves' hyperthyroidism. For repertoire sequencing, the TCR beta CDR3 regions were amplified from RNA transcripts. RT-PCR with HTBI primers came first, then second-round multiplex PCR. Each CDR3 protein gets one entry after TCRdb re-called the multiplex PCR reads with MiXCR. The table lists 200,000 to 250,000 distinct CDR3 sequences, just under 30% of them singletons, with 9.1% in the top ten. CDR1 and CDR2 from the germline V gene are MNHEY and SVGAGI. This CDR3 comprises 15 residues. The germline V and J ends were trimmed by 0 bases and 7 bases, with 15 bases remaining between them.

Sequencing was performed on peripheral blood. This clonotype was sampled from a man in his forties or fifties with Graves' ophthalmopathy. V gene TRBV6-5 combines with J gene TRBJ1-1; possibly TRBD1 for D (6 bases). The CDR3, as DNA: TGTGCCAGCAGTTACTCATCCGGGGGCCGCCTTGAAGCTTTCTTT. Protein product: CASSYSSGGRLEAFF.